This entry describes one T cell receptor (beta chain). Its target antigen remains unknown. Per-base qualities were not stored, and no clone one base away is much larger. According to the germline V gene, CDR1 reads MGHRA and CDR2 reads YSYEKL. Spanning cysteine to phenylalanine, the CDR3 consists of 15 amino acids. Left in the record is the CDR3 DNA by itself, 45 bases read in frame from the first base. Trimmed from V: 2 bases; trimmed from J: 4 bases; junction bases lacking a gene match: 7. TCRbeta CDR3 regions were amplified from genomic DNA by means of the immunoSEQ Assay, a bias-controlled multiplex PCR. The study's processing was this. The number of nucleated cells in each sample was estimated from the amplification of reference gene primers within the assay. Sequence reads were collapsed and filtered to measure the absolute abundance of every unique TCRbeta CDR3 rearrangement. Productive Simpson clonality was computed per sample as the square root of Simpson's diversity index over productive rearrangements. Not all clones reach the TCRdb copy of this immuneACCESS table, which keeps in-frame sequences only. Checked studies attribute under half of the gap to unresolved V genes and leave the rest unexplained. D and trimming were read from the DNA, whereas the V and J calls and clone size are those reported in that table. For this sample the table gives 200,000 to 250,000 clones, of which 82% were detected only once. The ten largest clones add up to approximately 7.6% of the sample.

This specimen belongs to a study of blood T cell repertoires in COVID-19 (dated by TCRdb to about 2020). Background on the whole study: Samples from collaborators originated in the United States, Italy and Spain and spanned both the acute and convalescent phases of COVID-19. The material from the prospective study consisted of cDNA or gDNA derived from T cells, B-cell-depleted T cells, or PBMCs. Subjects who had been exposed to COVID-19, were actively infected with it, or had recovered from it provided the deeply sampled blood TCRbeta repertoires that made up the dataset. A freely available public database, intended as a resource for researchers studying the immune response to SARS-CoV-2, is where the repertoires were released. The samples were drawn from two sources: the first 160 participants of the ongoing ImmuneRACE study, and 950 to 1,500 subjects contributed by 6 global collaborators. Nearly every sample came with metadata listing a de-identified subject ID, COVID-19 status, age in years and sex. HLA class I and class II types, where available, came from metadata supplied by the sample provider rather than from assay-based typing.

Overall study outcomes, separate from this receptor: The amount of clinical and demographic metadata varied by source and participant and was provided uncurated.

In Seattle, one collaborating source enrolled patients while the infection was active and tracked those patients longitudinally over the course of disease. The collaborating institutions used their own protocols to collect whole blood in K2EDTA tubes. Collaborator samples were shipped for TCRbeta analysis as frozen whole blood, isolated PBMCs, or DNA extracted from either sample type. The sample consisted of peripheral blood. This sequence uses TRBV4-1 and TRBJ1-2, and TRBD1 matches 7 of the central bases. This receptor was obtained from a woman of 80 years or more with COVID-19, enrolled during active disease. The DNA reads as follows: TGCGCCAGCAGCCAAACGACAGGGACCGGCTATGGCTACACCTTC. This translates into CASSQTTGTGYGYTF.